This T cell receptor (beta chain) was obtained from a study of human T cells and chemical hapten exposure. Each CDR3 protein gets one entry after TCRdb re-called the RACE reads with MiXCR. Here the sample spans roughly 150,000 distinct CDR3 sequences, 25% to 35% being singletons. The time point was: patch test 3, about 24 weeks after DPC sensitization. The treatment denotes: therapeutic diphenylcyclopropenone sensitization with weekly scalp DPC. The template was total RNA from unfractionated whole blood. V was clipped by 4 bases and J by 0 bases; unmatched bases: 6. From germline, CDR1 is SGHTA and CDR2 FQGNSA. The CDR3 is made up of 15 amino acids.

The rearrangement links TRBV7-2 to TRBJ2-7, with 7 bases fitting TRBD1. Here the sequenced sample was whole blood, taken in connection with sensitization to the hapten diphenylcyclopropenone (DPC). This receptor was identified in a woman in her late teens or twenties with alopecia areata. Some clones in this sample may be carry-over from other donors' samples. The CDR3 region is CASSSSTGISYEQYF. The CDR3 nucleotides read TGTGCCAGCAGCTCCTCGACAGGGATCTCCTACGAGCAGTACTTC.